Sequencing of this T cell receptor beta chain was carried out in a study of cytomegalovirus exposure and HLA in healthy donors (TCRdb year 2017). Regarding the research as a whole: An earlier analysis of some 550 of the donors reported more than 250 Gb of sequence data and more than 90 million unique TCR beta sequences from roughly 180 million T cells. To decide whether each TCR beta V gene segment behaved as functional or pseudogenic, an earlier analysis of several hundred of the donors relied on high-throughput TCR beta sequencing. Every discovery cohort repertoire had been produced on one sequencing platform. Across some 400 genotyped donors of the cohort, an average of approximately 240,000 unique TCR beta nucleotide sequences per donor were sequenced, and roughly 20% of those sequences were non-productive. The number of typed donors differed by locus: roughly 629-630 for A, B, C, DRB1 and DQB1; some 540 for DQA1; roughly 600 for DPA1; and 450 to 480 for DPB1. High-throughput TCR immunosequencing, statistical association of individual TCRs with disease status, and machine learning were combined to predict cytomegalovirus infection status. HLA typing covered class I and class II loci at four-digit resolution. Donor age, sex, ethnicity and CMV serostatus were compiled together with the repertoire data. A later analysis re-analyzed previously published TCR beta repertoires from 666 donors and added high-resolution HLA genotyping to study TCR occurrence patterns. An early release covering approximately 600 HLA-typed donors comprised roughly 300 gigabases of sequencing data and around 85 million unique TCR sequences. In the later analysis, no new phenotypic data were used to find candidate immune exposures; instead, reliance was placed on TCR beta sequences and their occurrence across donors. A handful of DR-DQ haplotypes were handled as single units for association and clustering because linkage in the cohort was strong. The study profiled the T cell repertoires of hundreds of subjects by immunosequencing and related them to cytomegalovirus serostatus. The aim of the study was to test whether cataloging public T cell receptors could identify signatures of past pathogen exposure. Among the approximately 400 genotyped donors, around 81% belonged to the genetic ancestry cluster associated with self-reported Caucasian donors. A later genetic analysis used genome-wide SNP genotypes for 398 of the 666 donors, treating that subset as a discovery cohort. Besides the first cohort of roughly 640 subjects, a separate validation cohort made up of 120 different subjects was used.

This clone appeared once. The antigen this receptor binds is unknown. Base qualities are not at hand, and no much larger clone is one base apart. The library was obtained by the immunoSEQ multiplex PCR assay. A mixture of 60 forward primers for TCR Vbeta segments and 13 reverse primers for TCR Jbeta segments was used in the multiplex PCR. Amplification of the CDR3 region of rearranged TCR beta genes was performed with a multiplex PCR assay on genomic DNA. The Illumina HiSeq System was used to sequence the amplified TCR beta libraries as 87-base-pair reads. On the authors' methods: A later analysis tallied 70 million to 100 million unique TCR beta chains across the 700 or so repertoires, and approximately 12 million of those chains were shared by two or more donors. A nearest-neighbor algorithm error-corrected the raw reads and collapsed the reads into unique sequences, merging closely related sequences to remove PCR and sequencing errors. To assign V, D and J gene segments, CDR3 sequences were aligned to IMGT reference sequences. For a sequence to be retained, a match of at least six nucleotides was required to both a V gene segment and a J gene segment. Rearrangements were classified as productive when the CDR3 lacked stop codons and remained in frame with V and J, and all other rearrangements were classified as non-productive. CDR3 was defined by IMGT convention, running from the second conserved V-encoded cysteine to the conserved J-encoded phenylalanine. The earlier analysis of approximately 590 of the donors excluded any sequence lacking an unambiguous match to a single V gene segment. In an earlier analysis of some 590 of the donors, a V segment was called functional when productive rearrangements were above 56.7%, and segregating when the standard deviation between donors exceeded 5%. A statistical classification framework was built to diagnose cytomegalovirus status from the catalog of TCR beta chain sequences. V and J gene assignment, in a later analysis, came from comparing TCR nucleotide sequences with IMGT/GENE-DB human TR gene sequences. The TCRdist pipeline was used in a later analysis to assign CDR3 sequences and most-parsimonious VDJ recombination scenarios. In a later analysis, each TCR beta chain was defined by its CDR3 amino acid sequence together with its V-gene family, and reads without a unique V-gene family were excluded. As a way to deal with suspected cross-contamination and a sequencing artifact, a later analysis dropped hundreds of nucleotide sequences that were highly shared and had low generation probability. A later analysis calculated a clonal expansion index for each public chain from normalized within-repertoire ranks of inferred template counts. Generation probabilities in a later analysis came from a VDJ recombination model fitted to out-of-frame rearrangements, and those results were checked against IGoR. In a later analysis, hypergeometric tests were used to score TCR-TCR, TCR-HLA and TCR-CMV co-occurrence, with a repertoire-size bias correction applied to TCR pairs. In a later analysis, false discovery rates were estimated by permuting HLA or CMV assignments 20 times. A later analysis grouped co-occurring TCRs with DBSCAN, adding TCRdist sequence similarity when clustering within HLA-allele-positive subsets. Repertoires with fewer than 30,000 or more than 120,000 public chains, plus five repertoires with anomalous nucleotide sharing, were excluded from co-occurrence clustering. The clones in this table, taken by TCRdb from immuneACCESS, are in-frame only. Not every clone is retained; where verified, under half of the shortfall comes from an unresolved V gene, and the cause of the rest is unknown. For V, J and clone size, that table is used; D and trimming come from the DNA. The sample table holds over 150,000 clones, of which over 80% were seen once. 1.5% to 2% of the sample rests with the top ten.

What the research found in general, with its limitations: In a later analysis, HLA-associated TCR beta chains showed more clonal expansion and lower generation probabilities than non-associated chains that were equally common. Correlated functional status among segregating V segments might reflect linkage disequilibrium, but an unknown experimental factor could not be ruled out. Cytomegalovirus status was reported to be diagnosed by the classifier with high specificity and sensitivity in both the original and validation cohorts. Several of the top co-occurrence clusters appeared to be linked to parvovirus B19, influenza, CMV and Epstein-Barr virus, according to a later analysis. The authors suggested that the approach could potentially be generalized to other disease states and immunological phenotypes. A later analysis found that most CMV-associated TCR beta chains appeared HLA-restricted, with HLA associations seemingly driven largely by CMV exposure. Sequencing depth was assumed to be roughly uniform across donors in the presence/absence analyses, though that assumption may not hold. Because HLA typing was missing for some donors at each locus, association tests included only the typed subset. A later analysis found that TCR association rates varied across HLA loci, with DRB1 alleles showing the most associated TCRs and HLA-C alleles the fewest. Compared with the approximately 600-donor mean, donors in an Asian-associated ancestry cluster had fewer N-insertions in productive TCRs, according to a later genetic analysis. In an earlier analysis of approximately 590 of the donors, most TCR beta V segments appeared in productive rearrangements about 87% or about 30% of the time, broadly matching IMGT annotations. The study listed 150 to 200 TCR beta chains as associated with cytomegalovirus. For the cohort, immune exposure information was limited to CMV serostatus. A further reported finding was that TCR beta sequences accurately predicted the HLA-A and HLA-B alleles for most subjects in the first cohort. When HLA alleles, especially DR and DQ, strongly co-occurred, TCR associations were difficult to assign to individual alleles. At a false discovery rate of 0.05, a later analysis linked roughly 17,000 TCR beta sequences to specific HLA alleles. In this cohort, only TCR beta chains were sequenced, and detectable features were limited by the absence of alpha or paired-chain data. In a later genetic analysis, a missense DCLRE1C variant was associated with V-gene and J-gene trimming of TCR beta chains, and the association was replicated in an independent cohort. Most TCR sequences were seen in very few donors, while some public TCRs were found in many individuals. Because counts were too low, roughly 16 rarely observed V segments, including chromosome 9 orphons, were excluded from the earlier analysis of 587 of the donors. A cluster of highly shared sequence variants was judged likely to represent a technical artifact of the sequencing pipeline. In vitro tests confirmed that a few of the cytomegalovirus-associated TCR beta chains recognize cytomegalovirus antigens.

The cohort consisted of 666 healthy bone marrow donors. At the time of sampling, all cohort members were nominally healthy, though unrecorded immune exposures were likely present. CMV serostatus was recorded as positive for 250 to 300 and negative for about 50% of the roughly 670 cohort members, whereas no CMV serostatus was recorded for the donor in question. A peripheral blood sample was provided by each donor, and peripheral blood mononuclear cells were used for TCR beta sequencing. The Qiagen DNeasy Blood Extraction Kit was used to extract genomic DNA from the blood cell samples. Sequenced input: PBMCs. The TCR sequence derives from a human donor in good health.

The DNA sequence follows: TGTGCCAGCAGCCAAGGACAGGTAGACGAGCAGTACTTC. The encoded protein is CASSQGQVDEQYF. The chain was built from TRBV7-6 and TRBJ2-7, and TRBD1 aligns with 7 junction nucleotides. Via the germline V gene, CDR1 is SGHVS and CDR2 FNYEAQ. Its CDR3 holds 13 amino acids, cysteine through phenylalanine. Only CDR3 DNA remains: 39 bases, in frame from the first base. Trimming leaves V shorter by 5 bases and J shorter by 5 bases, with the junction holding 6 bases beyond the gene matches. When the CDR3 is completed using the reference TRBV7-6 and TRBJ2-7 genes on either side, the full variable domain is GAGVSQSPRYKVTKRGQDVALRCDPISGHVSLYWYRQALGQGPEFLTYFNYEAQQDKSGLPNDRFSAERPEGSISTLTIQRTEQRDSAMYRCASSQGQVDEQYFGPGTRLTVT.